This T cell receptor (beta chain) was captured by sequencing in a study of T cell responses to AZD1222 COVID-19 vaccine. Whole-study results and caveats: Females outnumbered males among donors, who were mostly white British; clonal diversity was possibly underestimated. Within unmutated variant regions lay the reported targets of nearly half of spike-specific TCRs.

The repertoire was sequenced with immunoSEQ multiplex PCR; TCRdb's copy has only in-frame clones and lacks some. The table has some 150,000 clones, 85% to 90% seen once. CDR1 is SGHRS, CDR2 YFSETQ, per germline. This CDR3 spans 16 amino acids. Losses at the gene ends were 1 base for V and 2 bases for J; bases not matched to a gene: 3. With respect to this clone: Its antigen is not known.

This TCR derives from an adult in good health. V gene TRBV5-1 combines with J gene TRBJ2-3; 11 bases match TRBD2. Sequencing was performed on peripheral blood, taken on day 0 of AZD1222 vaccination. The CDR3 protein is CASSLLLAGVTDTQYF. Written as DNA, the CDR3 is TGCGCCAGCAGCTTGCTACTAGCGGGGGTCACAGATACGCAGTATTTT.